These T cell receptor beta chains were read from a single sample in a study of T-cell reconstitution after alpha-beta-depleted transplantation in children. TCRdb redid the calling of the PCR reads with MiXCR, one entry per CDR3 protein. The table has approximately 98,000 distinct CDR3 sequences, 5% to 8% seen once; the top ten hold 20% to 25%. The material was PBMCs, mostly from graft donor cells, obtained 360 days after TCRalphabeta/CD19-depleted stem cell transplant. Receptors originate from a male patient between 2 and 10 years old who had a stem cell transplant for acute lymphoblastic leukemia, so the T cells may come from the graft donor. The conserved cysteine and the conserved F or W are not part of the CDR3 here. Each record gives: V gene, D gene, J gene, CDR3 protein. D genes are given only for firm matches.

v_call: TRBV13; d_call: TRBD2; j_call: TRBJ2-1; cdr3_aa: ASSFGASGTYNEQF
v_call: TRBV2; d_call: -; j_call: TRBJ1-2; cdr3_aa: ADQGHGYT
v_call: TRBV4-2; d_call: -; j_call: TRBJ2-5; cdr3_aa: ASSQTPQETQY
v_call: TRBV4-1; d_call: -; j_call: TRBJ2-7; cdr3_aa: ASSHWRGSYEQY
v_call: TRBV9; d_call: TRBD1; j_call: TRBJ2-3; cdr3_aa: ASSVAGGRWTDTQY
v_call: TRBV5-1; d_call: TRBD2; j_call: TRBJ2-5; cdr3_aa: ASGSYSGRPSTTQY
v_call: TRBV7-8; d_call: -; j_call: TRBJ1-5; cdr3_aa: ASSFNSAGLDSNQPQH
v_call: TRBV5-6; d_call: -; j_call: TRBJ2-5; cdr3_aa: ASSGGQTTPQETQY
v_call: TRBV27; d_call: -; j_call: TRBJ2-7; cdr3_aa: ASSSLRGTYNEQY
v_call: TRBV9; d_call: -; j_call: TRBJ2-6; cdr3_aa: ASRRRGGEGANVLT
v_call: TRBV6-2/TRBV6-3; d_call: -; j_call: TRBJ2-3; cdr3_aa: ASSLRAGSTDTQY
v_call: TRBV15; d_call: TRBD2; j_call: TRBJ2-1; cdr3_aa: ATSSPRGGSSYNEQF
v_call: TRBV11-1; d_call: -; j_call: TRBJ2-5; cdr3_aa: ASSLVTGTKETQY
v_call: TRBV4-2; d_call: TRBD1; j_call: TRBJ1-6; cdr3_aa: ASSQGTGREPLH
v_call: TRBV24-1; d_call: TRBD2; j_call: TRBJ2-2; cdr3_aa: ATSDLQYSIAGADTGELF
v_call: TRBV29-1; d_call: -; j_call: TRBJ2-7; cdr3_aa: SVEGDKYEQY
v_call: TRBV5-1; d_call: TRBD1; j_call: TRBJ1-5; cdr3_aa: ASSSLPRDRVNQPQH
v_call: TRBV13; d_call: -; j_call: TRBJ1-1; cdr3_aa: ASSPRRASTEAF
v_call: TRBV28; d_call: -; j_call: TRBJ2-3; cdr3_aa: ASSFTIEGTDTQY
v_call: TRBV7-2; d_call: -; j_call: TRBJ1-2; cdr3_aa: ASSFPAWNFSNYGYT
v_call: TRBV20-1; d_call: -; j_call: TRBJ2-3; cdr3_aa: SARDQWRARTDTQY
v_call: TRBV20-1; d_call: -; j_call: TRBJ2-3; cdr3_aa: SDSGRQRRTDTQY
v_call: TRBV7-9; d_call: -; j_call: TRBJ2-2; cdr3_aa: ASSVAGRLFDTGELF
v_call: TRBV27; d_call: -; j_call: TRBJ2-3; cdr3_aa: ASSFRFRRAPPDTQY
v_call: TRBV5-1; d_call: TRBD1; j_call: TRBJ1-1; cdr3_aa: ASSIRGANTEAF
v_call: TRBV20-1; d_call: -; j_call: TRBJ2-3; cdr3_aa: SARDQGQTDTQY
v_call: TRBV12-3/TRBV12-4; d_call: TRBD1; j_call: TRBJ1-2; cdr3_aa: ASSNRGMDYGYT
v_call: TRBV14; d_call: TRBD1; j_call: TRBJ2-5; cdr3_aa: ASSQDSDRGLETQY
v_call: TRBV9; d_call: -; j_call: TRBJ2-7; cdr3_aa: ASSAGLGDEQY
v_call: TRBV2; d_call: -; j_call: TRBJ2-5; cdr3_aa: ASGKVAGETQY
v_call: TRBV4-3; d_call: TRBD2; j_call: TRBJ2-1; cdr3_aa: ASSHPREGQF
v_call: TRBV27; d_call: -; j_call: TRBJ1-5; cdr3_aa: ASRKGNQPQH
v_call: TRBV4-2; d_call: -; j_call: TRBJ2-7; cdr3_aa: ASSQVGASGYEQY
v_call: TRBV20-1; d_call: -; j_call: TRBJ2-1; cdr3_aa: SARFRGYNEQF
v_call: TRBV5-1; d_call: TRBD1; j_call: TRBJ1-2; cdr3_aa: ASSAHRTGANYGYT
v_call: TRBV4-2; d_call: TRBD1; j_call: TRBJ1-2; cdr3_aa: ASSQDLRGRRYGYT
v_call: TRBV27; d_call: TRBD1; j_call: TRBJ1-2; cdr3_aa: ASSPAGTDLLANYGYT
v_call: TRBV2; d_call: -; j_call: TRBJ2-2; cdr3_aa: ASSEEGSTGELF
v_call: TRBV5-5; d_call: -; j_call: TRBJ2-1; cdr3_aa: ASSGASGVYNEQF
v_call: TRBV6-2/TRBV6-3; d_call: -; j_call: TRBJ2-1; cdr3_aa: ASSFVEGDEQF
v_call: TRBV4-3; d_call: -; j_call: TRBJ1-1; cdr3_aa: ASSQVPQGPEAF
v_call: TRBV28; d_call: -; j_call: TRBJ2-3; cdr3_aa: ASSLLPTDTQY
v_call: TRBV7-9; d_call: -; j_call: TRBJ2-3; cdr3_aa: ASSLRGSSTDTQY
v_call: TRBV5-5; d_call: -; j_call: TRBJ2-1; cdr3_aa: ASSFLGDEQF
v_call: TRBV7-6; d_call: -; j_call: TRBJ2-1; cdr3_aa: ASSPGNEQF
v_call: TRBV2; d_call: -; j_call: TRBJ2-1; cdr3_aa: ASAPRKENNEQF
v_call: TRBV20-1; d_call: -; j_call: TRBJ2-7; cdr3_aa: SAERSDSYEQY
v_call: TRBV2; d_call: -; j_call: TRBJ2-7; cdr3_aa: ASSPRLGSYEQY
v_call: TRBV7-9; d_call: TRBD1; j_call: TRBJ2-2; cdr3_aa: ASRREGQPLLGELF
v_call: TRBV12-3/TRBV12-4; d_call: -; j_call: TRBJ2-3; cdr3_aa: ASRQGSTDTQY
v_call: TRBV29-1; d_call: -; j_call: TRBJ2-7; cdr3_aa: SVGSHEQY
v_call: TRBV5-1; d_call: -; j_call: TRBJ2-5; cdr3_aa: ASSFTGRSSTGETQY